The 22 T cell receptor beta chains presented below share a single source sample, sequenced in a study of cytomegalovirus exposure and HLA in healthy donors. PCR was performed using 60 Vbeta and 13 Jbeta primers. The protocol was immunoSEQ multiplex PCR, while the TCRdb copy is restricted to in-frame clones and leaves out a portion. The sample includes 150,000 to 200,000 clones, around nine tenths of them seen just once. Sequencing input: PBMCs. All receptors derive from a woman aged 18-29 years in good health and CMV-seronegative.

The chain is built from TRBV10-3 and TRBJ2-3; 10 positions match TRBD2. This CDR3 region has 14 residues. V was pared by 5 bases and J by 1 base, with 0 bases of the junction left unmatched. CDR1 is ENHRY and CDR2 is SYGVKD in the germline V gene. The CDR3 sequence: CAISTSGGTDTQYF. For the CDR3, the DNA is TGTGCCATCAGTACTAGCGGGGGCACAGATACGCAGTATTTT.

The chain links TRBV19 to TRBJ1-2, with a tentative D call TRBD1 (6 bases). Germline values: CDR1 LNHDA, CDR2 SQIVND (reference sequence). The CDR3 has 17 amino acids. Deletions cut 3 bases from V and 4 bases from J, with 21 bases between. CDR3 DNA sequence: TGTGCCAGTAGTATCGGGGGGGGGCGGAGGCTGGTCTATGGCTACACCTTC. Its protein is CASSIGGGRRLVYGYTF.

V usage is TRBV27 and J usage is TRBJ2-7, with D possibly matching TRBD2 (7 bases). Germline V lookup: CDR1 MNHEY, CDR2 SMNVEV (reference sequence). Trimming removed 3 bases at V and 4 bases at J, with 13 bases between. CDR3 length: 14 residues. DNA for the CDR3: TGTGCCAGCAGTTTGGGGGGGGGCTGGTACGAGCAGTACTTC. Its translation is CASSLGGGWYEQYF.

CDR3 in DNA: TGTGCCTGGGGGCTAGGGGACATTCAGTACTTC. Translated, it gives CAWGLGDIQYF. The rearrangement uses TRBV30 and TRBJ2-4; TRBD1 might be the D (5 bases). Trimming shortened V by 5 bases and J by 8 bases, and 10 bases separated the two germline ends. Germline CDR1 is GTSNPN and CDR2 is SVGIG (reference sequence). The CDR3 totals 11 residues.

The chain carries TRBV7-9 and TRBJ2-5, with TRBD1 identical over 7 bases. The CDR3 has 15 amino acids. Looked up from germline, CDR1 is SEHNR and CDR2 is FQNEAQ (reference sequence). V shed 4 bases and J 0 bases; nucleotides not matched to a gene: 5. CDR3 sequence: CASSSRGQYQETQYF. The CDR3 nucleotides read TGTGCCAGCAGCTCAAGGGGACAGTACCAAGAGACCCAGTACTTC.

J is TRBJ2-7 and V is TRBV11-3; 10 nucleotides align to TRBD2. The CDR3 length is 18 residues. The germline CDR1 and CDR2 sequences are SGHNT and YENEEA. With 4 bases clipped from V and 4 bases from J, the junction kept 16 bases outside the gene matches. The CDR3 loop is CASSSWGGTSAFGYEQYF. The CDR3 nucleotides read TGTGCCAGCAGCTCCTGGGGGGGGACTAGCGCCTTTGGATACGAGCAGTACTTC.

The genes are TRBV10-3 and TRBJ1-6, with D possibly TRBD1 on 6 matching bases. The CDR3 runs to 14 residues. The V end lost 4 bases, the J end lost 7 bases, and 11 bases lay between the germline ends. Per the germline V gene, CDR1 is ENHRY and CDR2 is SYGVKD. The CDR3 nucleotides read TGTGCCATCAGTGGGAGGGGGGGGAATTCACCCCTCCACTTT. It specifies CAISGRGGNSPLHF.

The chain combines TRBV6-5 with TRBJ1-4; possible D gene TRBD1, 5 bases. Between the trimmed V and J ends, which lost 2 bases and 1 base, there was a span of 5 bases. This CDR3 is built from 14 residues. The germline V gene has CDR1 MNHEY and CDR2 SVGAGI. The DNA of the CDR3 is TGTGCCAGCAGTTACAGGGGAACTAATGAAAAACTGTTTTTT. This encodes CASSYRGTNEKLFF.

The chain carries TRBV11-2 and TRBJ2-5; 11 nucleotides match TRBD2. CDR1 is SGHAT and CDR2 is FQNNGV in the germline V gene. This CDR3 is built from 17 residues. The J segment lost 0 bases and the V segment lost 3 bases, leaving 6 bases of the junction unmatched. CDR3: CASSFFRLAGNQETQYF. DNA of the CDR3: TGTGCCAGCAGCTTCTTCCGACTAGCGGGGAACCAAGAGACCCAGTACTTC.

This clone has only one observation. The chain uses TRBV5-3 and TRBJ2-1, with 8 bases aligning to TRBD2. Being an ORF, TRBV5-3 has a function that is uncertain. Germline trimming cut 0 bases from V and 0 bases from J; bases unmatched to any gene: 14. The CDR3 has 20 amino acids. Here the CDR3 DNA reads TGTGCCAGAAGCTTGGCCCGGGGGGCGGGAGGTTCCTTCTCCTACAATGAGCAGTTCTTC. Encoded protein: CARSLARGAGGSFSYNEQFF.

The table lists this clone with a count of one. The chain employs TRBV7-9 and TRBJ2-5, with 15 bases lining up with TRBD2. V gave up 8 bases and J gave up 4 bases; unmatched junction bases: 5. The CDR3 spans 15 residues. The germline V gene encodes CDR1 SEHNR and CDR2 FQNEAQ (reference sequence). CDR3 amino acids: CASVPGLAGGETQYF. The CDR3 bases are TGTGCCAGCGTACCGGGACTAGCGGGAGGAGAGACCCAGTACTTC.

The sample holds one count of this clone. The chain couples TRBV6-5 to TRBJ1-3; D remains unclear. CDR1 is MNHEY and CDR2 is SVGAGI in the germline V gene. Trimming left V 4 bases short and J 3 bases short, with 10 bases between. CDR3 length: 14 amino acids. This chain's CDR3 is CASSLGRDGNTIYF. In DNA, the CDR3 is TGTGCCAGCAGTTTGGGCCGAGATGGAAACACCATATATTTT.

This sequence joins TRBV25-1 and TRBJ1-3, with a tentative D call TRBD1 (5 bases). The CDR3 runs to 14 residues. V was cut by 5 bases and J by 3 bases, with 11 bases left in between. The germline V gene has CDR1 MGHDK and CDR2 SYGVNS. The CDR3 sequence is CASSTGGFGNTIYF. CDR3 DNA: TGTGCCAGCAGTACTGGGGGGTTTGGAAACACCATATATTTT. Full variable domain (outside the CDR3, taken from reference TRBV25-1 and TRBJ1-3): EADIYQTPRYLVIGTGKKITLECSQTMGHDKMYWYQQDPGMELHLIHYSYGVNSTEKGDLSSESTVSRIRTEHFPLTLESARPSHTSQYLCASSTGGFGNTIYFGEGSWLTVV.

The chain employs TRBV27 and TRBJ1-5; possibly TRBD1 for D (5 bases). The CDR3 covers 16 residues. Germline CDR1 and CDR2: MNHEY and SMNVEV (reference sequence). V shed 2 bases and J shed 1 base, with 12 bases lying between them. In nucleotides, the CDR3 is TGTGCCAGCAGTTTAAACCAGGCAGGGAGCAATCAGCCCCAGCATTTT. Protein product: CASSLNQAGSNQPQHF.

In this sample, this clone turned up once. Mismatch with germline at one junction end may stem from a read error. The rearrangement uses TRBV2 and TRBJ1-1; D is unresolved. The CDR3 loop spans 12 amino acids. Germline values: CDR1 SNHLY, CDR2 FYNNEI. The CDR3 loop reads CASRTWNAEAFF. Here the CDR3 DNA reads TGTGCCAGCAGGACTTGGAACGCTGAAGCTTTCTTT.

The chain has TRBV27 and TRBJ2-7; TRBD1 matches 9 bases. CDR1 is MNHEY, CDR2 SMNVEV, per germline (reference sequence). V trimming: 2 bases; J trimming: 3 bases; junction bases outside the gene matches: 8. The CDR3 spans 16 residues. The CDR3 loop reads CASSLIGTGIIYEQYF. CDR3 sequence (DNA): TGTGCCAGCAGTTTAATTGGGACAGGGATTATCTACGAGCAGTACTTC.

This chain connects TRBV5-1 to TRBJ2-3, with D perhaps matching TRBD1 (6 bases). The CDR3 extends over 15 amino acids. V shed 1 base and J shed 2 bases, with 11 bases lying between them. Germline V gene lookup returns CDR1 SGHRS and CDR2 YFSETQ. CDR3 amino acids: CASSLTGIHTDTQYF. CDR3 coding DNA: TGCGCCAGCAGCTTGACAGGGATCCACACAGATACGCAGTATTTT.

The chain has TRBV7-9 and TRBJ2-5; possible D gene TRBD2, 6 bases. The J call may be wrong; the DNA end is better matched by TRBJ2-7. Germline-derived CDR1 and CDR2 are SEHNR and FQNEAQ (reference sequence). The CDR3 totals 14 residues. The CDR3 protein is CASSLGGGFYEQYF. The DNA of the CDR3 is TGTGCCAGCAGCTTAGGGGGAGGATTCTACGAGCAGTACTTC.

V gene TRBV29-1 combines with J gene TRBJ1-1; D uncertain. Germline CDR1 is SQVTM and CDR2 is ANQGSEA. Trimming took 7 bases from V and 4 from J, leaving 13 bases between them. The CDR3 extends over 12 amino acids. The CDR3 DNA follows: TGCAGCGCTGCAGGTGACGCCACTGAAGCTTTCTTT. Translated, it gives CSAAGDATEAFF.

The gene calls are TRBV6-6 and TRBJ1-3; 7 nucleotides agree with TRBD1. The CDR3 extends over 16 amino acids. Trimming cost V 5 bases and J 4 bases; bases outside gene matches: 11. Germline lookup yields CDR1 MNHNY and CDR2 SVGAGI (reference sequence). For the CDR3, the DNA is TGTGCCAGCAGTCTTGACAGGGCTACGGTGGGAAACACCATATATTTT. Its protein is CASSLDRATVGNTIYF.

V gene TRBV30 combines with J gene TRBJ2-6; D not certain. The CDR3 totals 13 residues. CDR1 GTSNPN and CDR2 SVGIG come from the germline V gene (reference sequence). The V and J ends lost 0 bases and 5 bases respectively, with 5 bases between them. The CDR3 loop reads CAWSVSRANVLTF. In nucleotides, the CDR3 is TGTGCCTGGAGTGTTTCCAGGGCCAACGTCCTGACTTTC.

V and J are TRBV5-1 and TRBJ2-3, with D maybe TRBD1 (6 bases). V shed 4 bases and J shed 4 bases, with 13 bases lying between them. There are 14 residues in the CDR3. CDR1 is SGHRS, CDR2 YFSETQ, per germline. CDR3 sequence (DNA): TGCGCCAGCAGCAGCGAACAGGGTGCAGATACGCAGTATTTT. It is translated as CASSSEQGADTQYF.